Reported below is one TCR beta chain. This clone's antigen is unknown. The record has no base qualities; no much larger clone is one base away. In total, 666 healthy bone marrow donors made up the cohort. At the time of sampling, all cohort members were nominally healthy, though unrecorded immune exposures were likely present. The donor was CMV seropositive and was included in the group of 250 to 350 seropositive cohort members. A peripheral blood sample was provided by each donor, and peripheral blood mononuclear cells were used for TCR beta sequencing. Genomic DNA extraction from the blood cell samples was performed with the Qiagen DNeasy Blood Extraction Kit. The CDR3 contains 15 residues, cysteine and phenylalanine counted. The CDR3 DNA has 45 bases and is translated from base 1. CDR1 and CDR2, per the germline V gene, are SGHDT and YYEEEE. Deletion took 3 bases off V and 3 bases off J, with a span of 15 bases between the germline ends.

The library was obtained by the immunoSEQ multiplex PCR assay. The multiplex PCR relied on a mix of 60 forward primers for TCR Vbeta segments and 13 reverse primers for TCR Jbeta segments. The CDR3 region of rearranged TCR beta genes was amplified from genomic DNA with a multiplex PCR assay. Amplified TCR beta libraries were sequenced as 87-base-pair reads on the Illumina HiSeq System. The paper's data handling went like this. Across the roughly 600 repertoires, a later analysis counted 78 million or so unique TCR beta chains, approximately 10 million of which were shared by at least two donors. To remove PCR and sequencing errors, raw reads were error-corrected and collapsed into unique sequences using a nearest-neighbor algorithm that merged closely related sequences. Alignment of CDR3 sequences to IMGT reference sequences was used to assign V, D and J gene segments. For a sequence to be retained, at least a six-nucleotide match to both a V gene segment and a J gene segment was required. A rearrangement was called productive if the CDR3 had no stop codons and remained in frame with V and J, and every other rearrangement was called non-productive. Following IMGT convention, CDR3 was defined as the stretch from the second conserved V-encoded cysteine up to the conserved J-encoded phenylalanine. The earlier analysis of 587 of the donors excluded sequences that lacked an unambiguous match to a single V gene segment. In an earlier analysis of approximately 610 of the donors, V segments were called functional above 56.7% productive rearrangements and were called segregating when the between-donor standard deviation exceeded 5%. A statistical classification framework was built for diagnosing cytomegalovirus status from the catalog of TCR beta chain sequences. In a later analysis, TCR nucleotide sequences were compared against IMGT/GENE-DB human TR gene sequences so that V and J genes could be assigned. A later analysis assigned CDR3 sequences and most-parsimonious VDJ recombination scenarios with the TCRdist pipeline. In a later analysis, every TCR beta chain was defined by the combination of its CDR3 amino acid sequence and its V-gene family, and reads without a unique V-gene family were dropped. As a way to deal with suspected cross-contamination and a sequencing artifact, a later analysis dropped 592 nucleotide sequences that were highly shared and had low generation probability. In a later analysis, a clonal expansion index for each public chain was calculated from normalized within-repertoire ranks of inferred template counts. Generation probabilities in a later analysis came from a VDJ recombination model fitted to out-of-frame rearrangements, and those results were checked against IGoR. In a later analysis, hypergeometric tests were used to score TCR-TCR, TCR-HLA and TCR-CMV co-occurrence, with a repertoire-size bias correction applied to TCR pairs. To estimate false discovery rates, a later analysis permuted the HLA or CMV assignments 20 times. In a later analysis, co-occurring TCRs were grouped with DBSCAN, and TCRdist sequence similarity was added when clustering was performed within HLA-allele-positive subsets. Repertoires with fewer than 30,000 or more than 120,000 public chains, plus five repertoires with anomalous nucleotide sharing, were excluded from co-occurrence clustering. Imported from immuneACCESS, the table was reduced by TCRdb to in-frame sequences with V and J called. These copies leave out some clones; in studies compared against another copy, an unresolved V gene accounts for under half, and the cause of the remainder is not known. V and J calls and clone size are given by that table; D and trimming were obtained from the DNA. The sample table records 160,000 or so clones; around 77% of these occur just once. The ten largest clones add up to roughly 2.1% of the sample.

This specimen comes from a study of cytomegalovirus exposure and HLA in healthy donors (dated by TCRdb to the late 2010s). About the full investigation: According to an earlier analysis of a few hundred of the donors, roughly 180 million T cells yielded 90 million to 140 million unique TCR beta sequences and around 280 Gb of sequence data. About 280 gigabases of sequencing data and 70 million to 95 million unique TCR sequences made up an early release that covered several hundred HLA-typed donors. The genetic ancestry cluster associated with self-reported Caucasian donors included about 84% of the roughly 400 genotyped donors. The study aimed to test whether signatures of past pathogen exposure could be identified by cataloging public T cell receptors. The T cell repertoires of 666 subjects were profiled by immunosequencing and related to cytomegalovirus serostatus. In addition to the first cohort of 666 subjects, a separate validation cohort of over 90 different subjects was used. High-throughput TCR immunosequencing, statistical association of individual TCRs with disease status, and machine learning were combined to predict cytomegalovirus infection status. A later analysis re-examined previously published TCR beta repertoires from roughly 650 donors and added high-resolution HLA genotyping to investigate patterns of TCR occurrence. Rather than using new phenotypic data, the later analysis identified candidate immune exposures from TCR beta sequences and from how often those sequences occurred across donors. To decide whether each TCR beta V gene segment behaved as functional or pseudogenic, an earlier analysis of some 580 of the donors relied on high-throughput TCR beta sequencing. Donor age, sex, ethnicity and CMV serostatus were compiled alongside the repertoire data. A later genetic analysis took genome-wide SNP genotypes for about 55% of the 666 donors and used that subset as a discovery cohort. All discovery cohort repertoires had been generated on a single sequencing platform. HLA typing covered class I and class II loci at four-digit resolution. Typing coverage varied by locus: about 629-640 donors for A, B, C, DRB1 and DQB1; around 560 for DQA1; approximately 570 for DPA1; approximately 490 for DPB1. Several DR-DQ haplotypes were handled as single units for association and clustering because linkage in the cohort was strong. Across some 400 genotyped donors of the cohort, an average of approximately 240,000 unique TCR beta nucleotide sequences per donor were sequenced, and around 19% of those sequences were non-productive. Study-wide findings and limitations: A total of 150 to 200 TCR beta chains were listed by the study as associated with cytomegalovirus. Compared with equally common non-associated chains, HLA-associated TCR beta chains in a later analysis were more clonally expanded and had lower generation probabilities. In vitro tests confirmed that a few of the cytomegalovirus-associated TCR beta chains recognize cytomegalovirus antigens. The sequencing pipeline was judged likely to have produced a cluster of highly shared sequence variants as a technical artifact. Compared with the approximately 720-donor mean, donors in an Asian-associated ancestry cluster had fewer N-insertions in productive TCRs, according to a later genetic analysis. Only TCR beta chains were sequenced in this cohort, and the absence of alpha or paired-chain data limited detectable features. V-gene and J-gene trimming of TCR beta chains was associated with a missense DCLRE1C variant in a later genetic analysis, and the association was replicated in an independent cohort. Linkage disequilibrium might explain the correlated functional status among segregating V segments, but an unknown experimental factor could not be excluded. Broadly in line with IMGT annotations, most TCR beta V segments showed up in productive rearrangements about 87% or about 30% of the time in an earlier analysis of 587 of the donors. While some public TCRs were present in many individuals, most TCR sequences turned up only very rarely across donors. In a later analysis, most CMV-associated TCR beta chains were found to appear HLA-restricted, with HLA associations seemingly driven largely by CMV exposure. The authors suggested that the approach could potentially be generalized to other disease states and immunological phenotypes. Because some donors lacked HLA typing at each locus, the association tests relied only on the typed subset. Immune exposure information for the cohort was limited to CMV serostatus. A further reported finding was that TCR beta sequences accurately predicted the HLA-A and HLA-B alleles for most subjects in the first cohort. Some IMGT-functional V segments, including TRBV6-2 and TRBV6-3, could not be distinguished by the 87-base-pair reads and were therefore excluded. In a later analysis, several top co-occurrence clusters were reported to appear linked to parvovirus B19, influenza, CMV and Epstein-Barr virus. A later analysis associated about 17,000 TCR beta sequences with specific HLA alleles at a false discovery rate of 0.05. Presence/absence analyses assumed roughly uniform sequencing depth across donors, an assumption that may not hold. In both the original and validation cohorts, the classifier was reported to diagnose cytomegalovirus status with high specificity and sensitivity. When HLA alleles, especially DR and DQ, strongly co-occurred, TCR associations were difficult to assign to individual alleles. According to a later analysis, TCR association rates differed among HLA loci, with DRB1 alleles showing the most associated TCRs and HLA-C alleles showing the fewest. Because counts were too low, about 15 rarely observed V segments, including chromosome 9 orphons, were left out of the earlier analysis of some 600 of the donors.

Input material: PBMCs. This receptor was obtained from a man aged 50 to 59 in good health and CMV-seropositive. The sequence links TRBV5-6 to TRBJ2-5; the D gene lacks a confident call. The DNA sequence is as follows: TGTGCCAGCAGCTGGAGAGCCGGCCTCAAAGAGACCCAGTACTTC. It codes for CASSWRAGLKETQYF. Extended through the reference TRBV5-6 and TRBJ2-5 proteins, this CDR3 yields the full variable domain: DAGVTQSPTHLIKTRGQQVTLRCSPKSGHDTVSWYQQALGQGPQFIFQYYEEEERQRGNFPDRFSGHQFPNYSSELNVNALLLGDSALYLCASSWRAGLKETQYFGPGTRLLVL.